The 17 T cell receptor beta chains presented below share a single source sample, sequenced in a study of T-cell memory formation after mild COVID-19. MiXCR, applied by TCRdb to the 5' RACE reads, yields one record per CDR3 protein. Of 200,000 to 250,000 distinct CDR3 sequences in the sample, about 10% were seen once. The specimen sequenced was PBMCs or a T cell subset sorted from them (not recorded which). All receptors come from a man between 18 and 29 years old who had mild COVID-19 (a few samples of this study predate the infection). Cell type and time point are not known.

The rearrangement links TRBV5-1 to TRBJ2-7; no clear D. V was trimmed by 4 bases and J by 1 base, leaving 12 bases between them. The CDR3 is 14 residues long. The V gene's germline CDR1 is SGHRS and CDR2 YFSETQ. The CDR3 region is CASSIALGSYEQYF. The CDR3 nucleotides read TGCGCCAGCAGCATTGCACTCGGGTCCTACGAGCAGTACTTC.

This clonotype was counted only a few times. CDR3 region: CSAPRQSEQFF. Here the CDR3 DNA reads TGCAGTGCCCCGCGTCAGTCCGAGCAGTTCTTC. The rearrangement joins TRBV20-1 to TRBJ2-1; D not certain. There are 11 residues in the CDR3. From germline, CDR1 is DFQATT and CDR2 SNEGSKA (reference sequence). V was trimmed by 6 bases and J by 10 bases, leaving 13 bases between them.

The V and J genes are TRBV6-5 and TRBJ2-3, with 7 nucleotides matching TRBD1. The V and J ends lost 7 bases and 0 bases, in that order; junction bases with no gene match: 1. This CDR3 contains 13 residues. Germline V gene data show CDR1 as MNHEY and CDR2 as SVGAGI. This CDR3 reads CASKTGSTDTQYF. CDR3 in DNA: TGTGCCAGCAAGACAGGGAGCACAGATACGCAGTATTTT.

The V and J genes are TRBV11-1 and TRBJ2-1, with 7 bases identical to TRBD1. The J segment lost 5 bases and the V segment lost 5 bases, leaving 6 bases of the junction unmatched. The CDR3 runs 14 residues. Germline V gives CDR1 SGHAT, CDR2 FQDESV (reference sequence). The CDR3 loop is CASSATGRDNEQFF. The CDR3 region has the DNA TGTGCCAGCAGCGCGACAGGGCGAGACAATGAGCAGTTCTTC.

A few counts support this clonotype. V is TRBV10-2 and J is TRBJ1-2; D gene unclear. The CDR3 extends over 17 amino acids. The V end lost 8 bases, the J end lost 4 bases, and 26 bases lay between the germline ends. In germline, CDR1 is WSHSY, CDR2 SAAADI. The CDR3 spells CASSGSSGPQNRYGYTF. The CDR3, as DNA: TGCGCCAGCTCAGGCAGCTCCGGACCCCAAAATCGCTATGGCTACACCTTC.

This chain uses TRBV7-8 with TRBJ2-1; the D is unclear. Germline CDR1 is SGHVS and CDR2 is FQNEAQ. The V and J ends lost 4 bases and 3 bases respectively, with 7 bases between them. This CDR3 is 13 amino acids long. The CDR3 coding sequence is TGTGCCAGCAGCTCCCCGGGCTACAATGAGCAGTTCTTC. Protein sequence: CASSSPGYNEQFF.

The chain links TRBV24-1 to TRBJ2-3; no clear D. CDR3 size: 11 residues. Trimming removed 5 bases at V and 1 base at J, with 0 bases between. The germline V gene has CDR1 KGHDR and CDR2 SFDVKD. The CDR3 is CATSGTDTQYF. CDR3 bases: TGTGCCACCAGTGGCACAGATACGCAGTATTTT.

This clonotype was counted many times. The rearrangement links TRBV27 to TRBJ2-7; D may be TRBD1 or TRBD2 (6 bases each). The CDR3 has 17 residues. V was cut by 4 bases and J by 9 bases, with 28 bases left in between. Looked up from germline, CDR1 is MNHEY and CDR2 is SMNVEV (reference sequence). The CDR3 protein is CASSSLVGGYHTTRQYF. DNA for the CDR3: TGTGCCAGCAGTTCTTTGGTGGGGGGCTACCATACCACCCGGCAGTACTTC.

This clonotype was observed many times. V and J are TRBV6-5 and TRBJ1-1, with D perhaps matching TRBD1 (6 bases). Germline V gives CDR1 MNHEY, CDR2 SVGAGI. V shed 8 bases and J shed 5 bases, with 12 bases lying between them. This CDR3 contains 12 residues. The CDR3 region is CASGPGETEAFF. The CDR3 nucleotides are TGTGCCAGCGGCCCAGGGGAGACTGAAGCTTTCTTT.

This clonotype was counted only a few times. The CDR3 reads CASSPALAGGPTGELFF. For the CDR3, the DNA is TGTGCCAGCAGCCCTGCCCTAGCGGGGGGTCCCACCGGGGAGCTGTTTTTT. The chain couples TRBV12-3 or TRBV12-4 to TRBJ2-2; 11 bases map to TRBD2. The trim removed 6 bases at V and 4 bases at J, leaving 10 bases unmatched. The CDR3 spans 17 residues.

The genes are TRBV10-2 and TRBJ1-5; TRBD1 might be the D (6 bases). V lost 5 bases and J lost 5, with 16 bases in between. Germline V gives CDR1 WSHSY, CDR2 SAAADI. The CDR3 has 15 residues. Here the CDR3 reads CASSHTGKEDQPQHF. For the CDR3, the DNA is TGCGCCAGCAGTCACACAGGGAAGGAGGATCAGCCCCAGCATTTT.

V gene TRBV29-1 combines with J gene TRBJ2-2; 8 nucleotides align to TRBD1. The ends lost 3 bases at V and 6 bases at J; junction bases unmatched: 3. This CDR3 contains 13 residues. CDR1 SQVTM and CDR2 ANQGSEA come from the germline V gene. The CDR3 loop reads CSVDPQGAGELFF. The CDR3 DNA sequence: TGCAGCGTTGACCCACAGGGGGCCGGGGAGCTGTTTTTT.

This clonotype was observed a handful of times. V and J are TRBV6-1 and TRBJ1-1; tentative D call: TRBD1 (6 bases). Trimming took 4 bases from V and 6 from J, leaving 15 bases between them. Germline-derived CDR1 and CDR2 are MNHNS and SASEGT. The CDR3 loop spans 14 amino acids. As DNA, the CDR3 is TGTGCCAGCAGTGGGGCGGCGGGGGCGGCTGAAGCTTTCTTT. Residues: CASSGAAGAAEAFF.

This clonotype has a count of ten or more. The chain links TRBV3-1 to TRBJ2-5; 9 nucleotides agree with TRBD2. The trim removed 2 bases at V and 5 bases at J, leaving 9 bases unmatched. The V gene's germline CDR1 is LGHDT and CDR2 YNNKEL (reference sequence). This CDR3 has 16 residues. The CDR3, as DNA: TGTGCCAGCAGCCAAACCGGGCGGGGGGGTTTGGAGACCCAGTACTTC. Amino acids: CASSQTGRGGLETQYF.

The chain uses TRBV5-1 and TRBJ1-1; D gene ambiguous. The V and J ends lost 0 bases and 1 base respectively, with 7 bases between them. Per the germline V gene, CDR1 is SGHRS and CDR2 is YFSETQ. The CDR3 spans 14 residues. The CDR3: CASSLVLGNTEAFF. The DNA of the CDR3 is TGCGCCAGCAGCTTGGTACTTGGGAACACTGAAGCTTTCTTT. Full variable domain (rest looked up from reference TRBV5-1 and TRBJ1-1): KAGVTQTPRYLIKTRGQQVTLSCSPISGHRSVSWYQQTPGQGLQFLFEYFSETQRNKGNFPGRFSGRQFSNSRSEMNVSTLELGDSALYLCASSLVLGNTEAFFGQGTRLTVV.

The chain couples TRBV9 to TRBJ2-2; 7 bases line up with TRBD1. The CDR3 has 15 amino acids. Germline-derived CDR1 and CDR2 are SGDLS and YYNGEE. Trimming took 3 bases from V and 1 from J; bases not matched to a gene: 3. The CDR3 region is CASSAGQVNTGELFF. CDR3 DNA: TGTGCCAGCAGCGCCGGACAGGTGAACACCGGGGAGCTGTTTTTT.

A few counts support this clonotype. This sequence joins TRBV30 and TRBJ2-7; maybe TRBD1 (6 bases). The V end was cut by 3 bases, the J end by 2 bases, with 17 bases between. CDR3 length equals 15 residues. Germline CDR1 is GTSNPN and CDR2 is SVGIG (reference sequence). This chain's CDR3 is CAWRARGIGPYEQYF. DNA for the CDR3: TGTGCCTGGAGGGCGAGGGGGATTGGCCCCTACGAGCAGTACTTC.